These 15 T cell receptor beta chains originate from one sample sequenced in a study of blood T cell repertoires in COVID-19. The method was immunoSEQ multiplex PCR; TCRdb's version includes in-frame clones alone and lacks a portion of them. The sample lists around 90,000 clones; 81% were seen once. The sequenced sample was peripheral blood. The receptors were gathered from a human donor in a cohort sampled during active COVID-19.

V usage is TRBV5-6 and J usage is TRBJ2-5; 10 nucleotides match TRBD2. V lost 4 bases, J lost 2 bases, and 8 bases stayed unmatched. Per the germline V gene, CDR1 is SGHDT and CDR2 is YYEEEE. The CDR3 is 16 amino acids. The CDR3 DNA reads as TGTGCCAGCAGCGCCCCACTAGCGGGGCCACAAGAGACCCAGTACTTC. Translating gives CASSAPLAGPQETQYF.

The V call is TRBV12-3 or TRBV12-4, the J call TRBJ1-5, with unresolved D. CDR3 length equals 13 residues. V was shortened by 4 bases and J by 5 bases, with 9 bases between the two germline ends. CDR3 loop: CASSYQRDQPQHF. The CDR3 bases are TGTGCCAGCAGTTATCAGCGGGATCAGCCCCAGCATTTT.

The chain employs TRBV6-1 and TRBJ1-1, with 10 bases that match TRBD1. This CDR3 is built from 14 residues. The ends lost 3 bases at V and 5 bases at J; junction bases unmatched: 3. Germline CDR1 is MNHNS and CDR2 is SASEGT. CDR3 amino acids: CASSETGGWTEAFF. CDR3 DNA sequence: TGTGCCAGCAGTGAGACAGGGGGCTGGACTGAAGCTTTCTTT.

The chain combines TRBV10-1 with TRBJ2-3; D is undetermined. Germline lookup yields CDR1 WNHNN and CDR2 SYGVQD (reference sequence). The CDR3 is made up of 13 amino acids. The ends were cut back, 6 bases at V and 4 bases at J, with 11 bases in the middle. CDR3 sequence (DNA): TGCGCCAGCAGCCCCGACATTGCAGATACGCAGTATTTT. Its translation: CASSPDIADTQYF.

CDR3 sequence reads: CASSISSSGETQYF. The CDR3 bases are TGTGCCAGCAGCATATCAAGTTCGGGGGAGACCCAGTACTTC. The rearrangement uses TRBV6-5 and TRBJ2-5, with a weak D call TRBD2 (5 bases). This CDR3 has 14 residues. Germline assignment: CDR1 MNHEY and CDR2 SVGAGI. The V gene lost 6 bases and the J gene lost 5 bases, with 16 bases spanning the gap.

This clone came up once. CDR3 coding DNA: TGTGCCAGCAGTTACCCCGGACTAGCGGGGGGGAAAAGCACAGATACGCAGTATTTT. It yields the protein CASSYPGLAGGKSTDTQYF. The V gene is TRBV6-2 or TRBV6-3, the J gene TRBJ2-3; TRBD2 agrees at 15 bases. Germline CDR1 is MNHEY and CDR2 is SVGEGT. After removal of 2 bases from V and 0 bases from J, the junction contained 6 bases not matched to a gene. This CDR3 region has 19 residues.

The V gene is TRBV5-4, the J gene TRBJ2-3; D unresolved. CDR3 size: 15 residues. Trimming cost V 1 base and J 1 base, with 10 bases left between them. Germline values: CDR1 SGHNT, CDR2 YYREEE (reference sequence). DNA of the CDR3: TGTGCCAGCAGCTTGCCAGTTGCTGGCACAGATACGCAGTATTTT. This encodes CASSLPVAGTDTQYF.

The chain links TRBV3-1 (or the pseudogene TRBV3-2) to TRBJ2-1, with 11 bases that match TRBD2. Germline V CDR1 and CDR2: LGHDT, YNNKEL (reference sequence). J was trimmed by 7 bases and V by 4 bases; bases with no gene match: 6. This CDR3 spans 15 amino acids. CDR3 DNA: TGTGCCAGCAGCCTCCCACTAGCGGGGGTGAATGAGCAGTTCTTC. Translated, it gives CASSLPLAGVNEQFF.

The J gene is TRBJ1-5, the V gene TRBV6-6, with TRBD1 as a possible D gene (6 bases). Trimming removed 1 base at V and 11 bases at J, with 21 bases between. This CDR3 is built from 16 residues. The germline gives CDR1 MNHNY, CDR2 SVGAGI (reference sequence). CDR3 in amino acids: CASSYWPGQGLSAQHF. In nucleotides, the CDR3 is TGTGCCAGCAGTTACTGGCCGGGACAAGGTCTCTCGGCCCAGCATTTT.

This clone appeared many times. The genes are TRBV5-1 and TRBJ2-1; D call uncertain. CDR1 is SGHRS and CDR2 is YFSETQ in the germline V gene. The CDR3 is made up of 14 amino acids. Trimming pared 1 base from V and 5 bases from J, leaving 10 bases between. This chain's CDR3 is CASSLSPPDNEQFF. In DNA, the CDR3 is TGCGCCAGCAGCTTGAGCCCCCCGGACAATGAGCAGTTCTTC.

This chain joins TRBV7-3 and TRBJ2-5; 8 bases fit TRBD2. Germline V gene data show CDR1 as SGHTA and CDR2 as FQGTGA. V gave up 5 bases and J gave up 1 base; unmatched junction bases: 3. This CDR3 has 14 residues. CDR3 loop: CASSIGGAQETQYF. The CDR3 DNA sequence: TGTGCCAGCAGCATCGGGGGGGCCCAAGAGACCCAGTACTTC.

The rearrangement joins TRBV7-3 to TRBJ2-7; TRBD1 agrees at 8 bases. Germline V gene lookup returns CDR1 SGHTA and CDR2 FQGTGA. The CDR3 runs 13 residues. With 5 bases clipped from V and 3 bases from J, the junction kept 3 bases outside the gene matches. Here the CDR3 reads CASSRTGGYEQYF. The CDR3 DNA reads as TGTGCCAGCAGCCGAACAGGGGGCTACGAGCAGTACTTC.

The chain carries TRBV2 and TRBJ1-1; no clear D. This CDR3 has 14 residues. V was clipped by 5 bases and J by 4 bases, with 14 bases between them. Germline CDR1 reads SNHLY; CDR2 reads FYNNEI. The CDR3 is CASSFESGGTEAFF. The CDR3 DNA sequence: TGTGCCAGCAGTTTCGAATCCGGCGGCACTGAAGCTTTCTTT.

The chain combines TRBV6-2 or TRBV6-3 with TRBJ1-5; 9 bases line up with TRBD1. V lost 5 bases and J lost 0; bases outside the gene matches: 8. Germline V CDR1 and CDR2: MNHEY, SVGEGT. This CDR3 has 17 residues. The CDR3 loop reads CASSRTGARYSNQPQHF. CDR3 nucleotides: TGTGCCAGCAGTCGGACAGGGGCGAGATATAGCAATCAGCCCCAGCATTTT.

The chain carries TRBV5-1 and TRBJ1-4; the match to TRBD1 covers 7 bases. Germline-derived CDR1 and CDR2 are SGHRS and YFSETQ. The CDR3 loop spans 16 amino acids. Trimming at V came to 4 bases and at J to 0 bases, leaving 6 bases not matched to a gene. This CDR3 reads CASSDWDSATNEKLFF. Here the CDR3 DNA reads TGCGCCAGCAGCGACTGGGACAGTGCAACTAATGAAAAACTGTTTTTT.